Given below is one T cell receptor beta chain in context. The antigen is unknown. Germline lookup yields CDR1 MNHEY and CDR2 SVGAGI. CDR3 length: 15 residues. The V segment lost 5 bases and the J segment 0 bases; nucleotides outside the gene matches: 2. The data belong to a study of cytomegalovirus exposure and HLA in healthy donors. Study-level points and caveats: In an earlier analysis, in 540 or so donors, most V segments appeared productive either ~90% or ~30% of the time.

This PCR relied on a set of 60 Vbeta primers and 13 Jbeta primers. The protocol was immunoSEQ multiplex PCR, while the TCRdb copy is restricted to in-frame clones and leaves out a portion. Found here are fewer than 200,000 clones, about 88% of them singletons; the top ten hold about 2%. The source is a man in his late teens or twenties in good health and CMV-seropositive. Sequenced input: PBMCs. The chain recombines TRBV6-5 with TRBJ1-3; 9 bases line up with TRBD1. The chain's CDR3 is CASSPTGGSGNTIYF. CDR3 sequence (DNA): TGTGCCAGCAGTCCGACAGGGGGCTCTGGAAACACCATATATTTT.